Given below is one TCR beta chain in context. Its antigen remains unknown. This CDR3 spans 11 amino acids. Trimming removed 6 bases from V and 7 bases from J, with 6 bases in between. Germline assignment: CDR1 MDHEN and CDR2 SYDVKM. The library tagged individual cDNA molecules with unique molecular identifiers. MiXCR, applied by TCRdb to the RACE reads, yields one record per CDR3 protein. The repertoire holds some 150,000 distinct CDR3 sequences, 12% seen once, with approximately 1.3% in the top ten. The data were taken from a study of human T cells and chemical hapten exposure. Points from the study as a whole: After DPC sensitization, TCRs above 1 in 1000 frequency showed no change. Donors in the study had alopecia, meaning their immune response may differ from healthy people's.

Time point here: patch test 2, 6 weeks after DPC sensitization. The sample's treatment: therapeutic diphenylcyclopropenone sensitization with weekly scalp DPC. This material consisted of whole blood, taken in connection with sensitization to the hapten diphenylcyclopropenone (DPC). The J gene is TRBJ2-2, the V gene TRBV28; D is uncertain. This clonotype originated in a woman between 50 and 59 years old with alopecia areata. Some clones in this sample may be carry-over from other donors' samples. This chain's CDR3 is CASRRVGELFF. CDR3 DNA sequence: TGTGCCAGCAGGAGAGTCGGGGAGCTGTTTTTT.